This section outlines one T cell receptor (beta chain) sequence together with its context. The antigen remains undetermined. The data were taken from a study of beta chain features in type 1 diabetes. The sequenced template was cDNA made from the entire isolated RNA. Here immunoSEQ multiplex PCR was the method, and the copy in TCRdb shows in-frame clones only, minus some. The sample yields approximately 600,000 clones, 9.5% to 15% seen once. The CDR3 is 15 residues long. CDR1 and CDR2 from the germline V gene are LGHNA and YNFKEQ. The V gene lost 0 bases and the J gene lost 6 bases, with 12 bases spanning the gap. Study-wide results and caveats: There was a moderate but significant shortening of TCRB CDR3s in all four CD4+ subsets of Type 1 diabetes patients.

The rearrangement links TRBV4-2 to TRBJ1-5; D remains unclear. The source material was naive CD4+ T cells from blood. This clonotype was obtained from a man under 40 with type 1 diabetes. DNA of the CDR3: TGTGCCAGCAGCCAAGACAGAAGCGGGCCTCAGCCCCAGCATTTT. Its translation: CASSQDRSGPQPQHF.